Sequencing of this T cell receptor beta chain was carried out in a study of cytomegalovirus exposure and HLA in healthy donors. Researchers ran the PCR with 60 Vbeta and 13 Jbeta primers. Method: immunoSEQ multiplex PCR; TCRdb's copy keeps in-frame clones and lacks some. The sample records about 160,000 clones, approximately 81% being singletons. CDR1 is SQVTM, CDR2 ANQGSEA, per germline. The ends lost 5 bases at V and 0 bases at J; junction bases unmatched: 3. The length of the CDR3 is 15 residues. For this clone: Its specificity is unknown.

Findings of the study overall: In a later analysis, DRB1 alleles had the most associated TCRs; HLA-C alleles the fewest. Within an earlier analysis, most TCR beta V segments proved productive either about 87% or about 30% of the time. A later analysis found common viral pathogens apparently linked to several of the most significant clusters.

What was sequenced was PBMCs. The J gene is TRBJ2-3, the V gene TRBV29-1; 12 bases line up with TRBD2. This clonotype originated in a man between 18 and 29 years old in good health and CMV-seronegative. CDR3 DNA: TGCAGCGTTCTGGGACTAGCGGGTAGCACAGATACGCAGTATTTT. It is translated as CSVLGLAGSTDTQYF.